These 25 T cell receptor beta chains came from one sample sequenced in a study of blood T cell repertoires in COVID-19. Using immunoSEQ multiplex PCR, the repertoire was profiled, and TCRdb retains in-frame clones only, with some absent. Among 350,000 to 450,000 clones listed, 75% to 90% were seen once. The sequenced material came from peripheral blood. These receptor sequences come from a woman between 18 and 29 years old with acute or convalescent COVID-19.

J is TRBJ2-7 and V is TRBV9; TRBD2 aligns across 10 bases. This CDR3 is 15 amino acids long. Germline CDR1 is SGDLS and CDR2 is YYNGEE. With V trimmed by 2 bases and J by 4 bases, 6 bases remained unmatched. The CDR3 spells CASSVRASGSYEQYF. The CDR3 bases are TGTGCCAGCAGCGTTAGGGCTAGCGGGAGTTACGAGCAGTACTTC.

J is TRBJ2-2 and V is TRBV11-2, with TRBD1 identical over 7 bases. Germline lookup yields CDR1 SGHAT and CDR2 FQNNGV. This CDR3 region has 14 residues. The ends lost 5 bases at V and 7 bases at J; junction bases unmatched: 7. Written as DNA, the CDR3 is TGTGCCAGCAGCGGGGACAGATTGAGCGGGGAGCTGTTTTTT. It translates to CASSGDRLSGELFF.

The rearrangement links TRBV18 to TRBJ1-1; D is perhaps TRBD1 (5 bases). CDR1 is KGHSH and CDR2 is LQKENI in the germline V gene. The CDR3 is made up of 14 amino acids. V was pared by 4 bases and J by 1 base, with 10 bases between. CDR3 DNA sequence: TGTGCCAGCTCACGATCGACAGAGAACACTGAAGCTTTCTTT. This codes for CASSRSTENTEAFF.

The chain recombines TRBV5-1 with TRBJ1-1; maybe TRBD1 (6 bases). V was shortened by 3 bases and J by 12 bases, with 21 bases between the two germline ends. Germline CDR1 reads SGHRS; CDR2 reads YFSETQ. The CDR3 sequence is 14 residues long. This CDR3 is CASSSSYPGEGTFF. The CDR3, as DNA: TGCGCCAGCAGCTCCAGTTATCCAGGGGAGGGGACTTTCTTT.

The CDR3 protein is CASQRTGGNYGYTF. CDR3 bases: TGTGCCAGCCAGAGGACAGGGGGTAACTATGGCTACACCTTC. This chain uses TRBV3-1 (or the pseudogene TRBV3-2) with TRBJ1-2, with 10 bases fitting TRBD1. Germline V gene lookup returns CDR1 LGHDT and CDR2 YNNKEL (reference sequence). The V segment lost 8 bases and the J segment 1 base; nucleotides outside the gene matches: 4. The CDR3 loop spans 14 amino acids.

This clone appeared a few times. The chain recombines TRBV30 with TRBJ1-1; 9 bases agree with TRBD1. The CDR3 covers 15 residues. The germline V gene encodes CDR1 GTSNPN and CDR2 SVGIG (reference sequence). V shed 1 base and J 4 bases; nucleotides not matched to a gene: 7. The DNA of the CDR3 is TGTGCCTGGAGTGGGGGACAGGGAAGGGGCACTGAAGCTTTCTTT. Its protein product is CAWSGGQGRGTEAFF.

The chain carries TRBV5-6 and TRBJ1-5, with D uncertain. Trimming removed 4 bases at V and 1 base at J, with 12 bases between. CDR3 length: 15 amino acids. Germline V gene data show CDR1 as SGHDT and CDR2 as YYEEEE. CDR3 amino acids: CASSGGRESNQPQHF. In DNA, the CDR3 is TGTGCCAGCAGCGGAGGACGCGAGAGCAATCAGCCCCAGCATTTT.

This chain's CDR3 is CSVEPGGGGDEQYF. The CDR3, as DNA: TGCAGCGTTGAGCCGGGAGGGGGCGGGGACGAGCAGTACTTC. The chain recombines TRBV29-1 with TRBJ2-7; the D gene is possibly TRBD2 (8 bases). Per the germline V gene, CDR1 is SQVTM and CDR2 is ANQGSEA. The CDR3 totals 14 residues. V lost 3 bases and J lost 5, with 17 bases in between.

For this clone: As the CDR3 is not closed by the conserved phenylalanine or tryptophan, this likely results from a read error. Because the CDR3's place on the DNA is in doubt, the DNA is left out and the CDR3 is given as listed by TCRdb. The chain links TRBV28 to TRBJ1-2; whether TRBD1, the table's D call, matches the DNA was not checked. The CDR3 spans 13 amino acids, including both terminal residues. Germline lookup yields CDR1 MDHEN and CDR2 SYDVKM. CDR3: CASSLAPRDREEL.

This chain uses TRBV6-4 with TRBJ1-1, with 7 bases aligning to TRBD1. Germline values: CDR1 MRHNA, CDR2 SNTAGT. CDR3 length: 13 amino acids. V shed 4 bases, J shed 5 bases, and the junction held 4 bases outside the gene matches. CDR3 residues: CASSAMTGTEAFF. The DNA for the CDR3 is TGTGCCAGCAGTGCCATGACAGGGACTGAAGCTTTCTTT.

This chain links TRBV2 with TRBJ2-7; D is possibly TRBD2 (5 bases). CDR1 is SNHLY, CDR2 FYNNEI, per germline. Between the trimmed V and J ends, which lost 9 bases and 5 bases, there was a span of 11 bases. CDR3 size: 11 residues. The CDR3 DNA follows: TGTGCCAGGGGAGTTAAAGACGAGCAGTACTTC. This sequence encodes CARGVKDEQYF.

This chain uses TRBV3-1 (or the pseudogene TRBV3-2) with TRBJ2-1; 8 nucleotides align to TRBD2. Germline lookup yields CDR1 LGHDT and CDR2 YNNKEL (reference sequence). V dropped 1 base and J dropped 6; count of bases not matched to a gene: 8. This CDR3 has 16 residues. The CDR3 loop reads CASSQGVAGLGNEQFF. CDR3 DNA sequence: TGTGCCAGCAGCCAAGGCGTAGCGGGGTTGGGCAATGAGCAGTTCTTC.

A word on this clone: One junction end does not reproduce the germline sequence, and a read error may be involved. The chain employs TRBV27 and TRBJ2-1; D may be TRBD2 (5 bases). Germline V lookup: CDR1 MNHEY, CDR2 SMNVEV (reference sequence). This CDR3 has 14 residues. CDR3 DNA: TGTGCCAGCAACATTCCCGGGAATAGTGGTGAGCAGCTCTTC. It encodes CASNIPGNSGEQLF.

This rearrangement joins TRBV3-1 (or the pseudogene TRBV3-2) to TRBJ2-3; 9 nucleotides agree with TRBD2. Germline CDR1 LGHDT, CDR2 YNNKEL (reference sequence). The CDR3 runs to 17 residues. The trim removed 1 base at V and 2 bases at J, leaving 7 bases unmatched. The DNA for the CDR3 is TGTGCCAGCAGCCAAGCGGGACTAGCAGACACCACAGATACGCAGTATTTT. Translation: CASSQAGLADTTDTQYF.

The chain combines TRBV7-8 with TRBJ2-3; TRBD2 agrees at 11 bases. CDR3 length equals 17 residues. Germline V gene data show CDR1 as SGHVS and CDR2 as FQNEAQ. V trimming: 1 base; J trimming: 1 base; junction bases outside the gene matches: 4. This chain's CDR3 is CASSLVLAGGRTDTQYF. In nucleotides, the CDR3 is TGTGCCAGCAGCTTAGTTCTAGCGGGAGGCCGCACAGATACGCAGTATTTT.

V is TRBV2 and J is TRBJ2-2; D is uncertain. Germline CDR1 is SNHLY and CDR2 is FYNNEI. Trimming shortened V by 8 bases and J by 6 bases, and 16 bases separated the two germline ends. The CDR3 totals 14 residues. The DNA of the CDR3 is TGTGCCAGCCTTCAGGCGCCCAGATCCGGGGAGCTGTTTTTT. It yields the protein CASLQAPRSGELFF.

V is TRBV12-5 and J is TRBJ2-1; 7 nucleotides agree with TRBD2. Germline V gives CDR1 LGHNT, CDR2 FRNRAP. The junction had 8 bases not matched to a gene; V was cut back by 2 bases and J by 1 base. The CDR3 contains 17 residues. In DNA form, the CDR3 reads TGTGCTAGTGGTTTGCCCCCCGGGCGGGAGTCCTACAATGAGCAGTTCTTC. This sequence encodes CASGLPPGRESYNEQFF.

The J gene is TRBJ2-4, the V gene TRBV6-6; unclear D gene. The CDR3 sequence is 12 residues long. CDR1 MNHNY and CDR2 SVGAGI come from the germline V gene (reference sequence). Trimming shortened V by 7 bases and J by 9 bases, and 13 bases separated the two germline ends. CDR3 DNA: TGTGCCAGCACCGATCGATCGGGCATTCAGTACTTC. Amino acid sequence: CASTDRSGIQYF.

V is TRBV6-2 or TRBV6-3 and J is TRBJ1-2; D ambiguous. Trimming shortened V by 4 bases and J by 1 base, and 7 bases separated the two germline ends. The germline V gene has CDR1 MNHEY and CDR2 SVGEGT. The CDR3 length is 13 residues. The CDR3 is CASSSGINYGYTF. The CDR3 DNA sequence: TGTGCCAGCAGTTCCGGGATTAACTATGGCTACACCTTC.

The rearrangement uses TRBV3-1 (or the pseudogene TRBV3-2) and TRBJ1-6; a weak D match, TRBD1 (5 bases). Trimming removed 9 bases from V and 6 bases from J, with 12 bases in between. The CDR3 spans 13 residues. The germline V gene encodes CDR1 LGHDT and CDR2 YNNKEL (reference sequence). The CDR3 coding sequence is TGTGCCAGTGGACAACTCGGTAATTCACCCCTCCACTTT. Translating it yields CASGQLGNSPLHF.

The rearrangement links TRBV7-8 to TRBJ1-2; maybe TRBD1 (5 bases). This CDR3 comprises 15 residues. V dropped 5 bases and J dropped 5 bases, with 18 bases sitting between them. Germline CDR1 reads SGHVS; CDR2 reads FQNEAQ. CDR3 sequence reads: CASSPRTSIGYGYTF. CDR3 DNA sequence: TGTGCCAGCAGCCCCAGGACATCTATCGGGTATGGCTACACCTTC.

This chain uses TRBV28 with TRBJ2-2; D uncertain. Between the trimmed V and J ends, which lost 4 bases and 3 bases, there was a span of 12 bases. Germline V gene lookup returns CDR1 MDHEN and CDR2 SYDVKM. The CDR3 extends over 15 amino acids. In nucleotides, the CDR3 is TGTGCCAGCAGTTCCCCCCGCGGATACACCGGGGAGCTGTTTTTT. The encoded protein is CASSSPRGYTGELFF.

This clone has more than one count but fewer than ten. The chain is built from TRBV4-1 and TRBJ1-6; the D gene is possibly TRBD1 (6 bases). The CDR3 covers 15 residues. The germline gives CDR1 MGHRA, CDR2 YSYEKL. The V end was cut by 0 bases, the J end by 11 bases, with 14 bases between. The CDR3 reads CASSQDQGYDAPLHF. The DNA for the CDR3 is TGCGCCAGCAGCCAAGATCAGGGGTATGATGCACCCCTCCACTTT.

The CDR3 here is CASRAAGGYEQYF. The CDR3, as DNA: TGTGCCAGCAGGGCCGCAGGGGGCTACGAGCAGTACTTC. The chain joins TRBV2 to TRBJ2-7; 7 nucleotides agree with TRBD1. This CDR3 has 13 amino acids. Unmatched junction bases numbered 5, after V lost 6 bases and J lost 3 bases. Germline CDR1 and CDR2: SNHLY and FYNNEI.

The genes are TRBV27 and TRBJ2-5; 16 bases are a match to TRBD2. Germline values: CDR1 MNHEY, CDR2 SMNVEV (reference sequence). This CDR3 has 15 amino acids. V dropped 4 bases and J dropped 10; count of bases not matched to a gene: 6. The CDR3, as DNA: TGTGCCAGCAGTTCGGGACTAGCGGGAGGGGTGGGCCAGTACTTC. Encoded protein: CASSSGLAGGVGQYF.